The rows below give T cell receptor beta chains drawn from one sample of a study of radiation and T cells in renal cell carcinoma. Assay used: immunoSEQ multiplex PCR; TCRdb lists only in-frame clones, some missing. The table lists fewer than 150,000 clones, approximately 90% of them singletons. This specimen consisted of blood, obtained from a patient whose treatment included radiotherapy and nephrectomy. These receptors all come from a woman in her seventies with renal cell carcinoma. Both conserved end residues are part of each CDR3. D genes are given only for firm matches. Size is omitted from some rows. Given values are once, few, many or a class for expanded clones.

d_call	v_call	j_call	clone_size	cdr3_nt	cdr3_aa
NA	TRBV6-1	TRBJ2-7	once	TGTGCCAGCAGTGAACAACGGAACTCCTACGAGCAGTACTTC	CASSEQRNSYEQYF
NA	TRBV11-2	TRBJ1-1	few	TGTGCCAGCAGCTTATATCGGGGAGGCACTGAAGCTTTCTTT	CASSLYRGGTEAFF
NA	TRBV7-7	TRBJ1-5	NA	TGTGCTAGCAGCTTAGGGTCCCCAAGAGGCAATCAGCCCCAGCATTTT	CASSLGSPRGNQPQHF
TRBD1	TRBV2	TRBJ1-1	few	TGTGCCAGCAGTCTCGACAGGGGGGGCACTGAAGCTTTCTTT	CASSLDRGGTEAFF
TRBD1	TRBV6-5	TRBJ1-1	NA	TGTGCCAGCAAAGGGACAGGGGGCAAAGAAGCTTTCTTT	CASKGTGGKEAFF
NA	TRBV5-4	TRBJ2-5	NA	TGTGCCAGCAGCCCGAGGGTCCAAGAGACCCAGTACTTC	CASSPRVQETQYF
TRBD1	TRBV7-2	TRBJ2-5	NA	TGTGCCAGCAGTTTGTGGACAGGGGGCGTAGAGACCCAGTACTTC	CASSLWTGGVETQYF
TRBD2	TRBV4-1	TRBJ2-3	once	TGCGCCAGCAGCCAGGCCCGACTAGCGGGGGCCCTAGGGACAGATACGCAGTATTTT	CASSQARLAGALGTDTQYF
NA	TRBV19	TRBJ1-1	NA	TGTGCCAGTAGTATTCGCCAGGGAACGAACACTGAAGCTTTCTTT	CASSIRQGTNTEAFF
NA	TRBV15	TRBJ1-5	NA	TGTGCCACCAGCAGAGACGCAGGGGTCCAGCCCCAGCATTTT	CATSRDAGVQPQHF
NA	TRBV2	TRBJ1-3	NA	TGCCAAAGTCGGCAGAGCTCTGGAAACACCATATATTTT	CQSRQSSGNTIYF
TRBD1	TRBV6-6	TRBJ1-4	NA	TGTGCCAGCAGGTATACCGGGACAGAAAATGAAAAACTGTTTTTT	CASRYTGTENEKLFF
TRBD2	TRBV27	TRBJ2-1	NA	TGTGCCAGCAGTTTAGTGGGGACTAGCGGGGGGGCTGAGCAGTTCTTC	CASSLVGTSGGAEQFF
NA	TRBV7-2	TRBJ2-1	NA	TGTGCCAGCAGCCAAGAGTCCTACAATGAGCAGTTCTTC	CASSQESYNEQFF
NA	TRBV2	TRBJ1-2	few	TGTGCCAGCAGTGAACTTGTGGGCTATGGCTACACCTTC	CASSELVGYGYTF
TRBD1	TRBV18	TRBJ2-3	NA	TGTGCCAGCTCACCCGGGACAGTTGGGCCAGATACGCAGTATTTT	CASSPGTVGPDTQYF
NA	TRBV29-1	TRBJ2-1	NA	TGCAGCGTTGAATCCGGGACCTCCGGGGAGCAGTTCTTC	CSVESGTSGEQFF
TRBD2	TRBV19	TRBJ2-5	NA	TGTGCCAGTAGCGGGGGGAGGGGAGAGACCCAGTACTTC	CASSGGRGETQYF
NA	TRBV19	TRBJ2-2	NA	TGTGCCAGTAGGGGACAACCCGGGGAGCTGTTTTTT	CASRGQPGELFF
NA	TRBV5-4	TRBJ1-1	NA	TGTGCCAGCAGCTTCGGAGAGGGCGGAACTGAAGCTTTCTTT	CASSFGEGGTEAFF
NA	TRBV5-6	TRBJ1-2	NA	TGTGCCAGCAGCAAGGACAGCCCTAAGGGCTACACCTTC	CASSKDSPKGYTF
NA	TRBV30	TRBJ2-2	NA	TGTGCGGGGAACACCGGGGAGCTGTTTTTT	CAGNTGELFF
TRBD1	TRBV7-2	TRBJ2-2	NA	TGTGCCAGCAGCCGGGACAGGGCGGAGTTGGGCGGGGAGCTGTTTTTT	CASSRDRAELGGELFF
NA	TRBV9	TRBJ2-6	NA	TGTGCCAGCAGCGTTATTAGCGGTACTGGGGCCAACGTCCTGACTTTC	CASSVISGTGANVLTF
NA	TRBV9	TRBJ2-3	NA	TGTGCCAGCAGCCTATCCGGGAGCACAGATACGCAGTATTTT	CASSLSGSTDTQYF
TRBD1	TRBV18	TRBJ1-6	NA	TGTGCCAGCTCACCCCTTGGACAGGGGGAAAATTCACCCCTCCACTTT	CASSPLGQGENSPLHF
NA	TRBV18	TRBJ1-5	NA	TGTGCCAGCTCACTCGGACAGACTAATCAGCCCCAGCATTTT	CASSLGQTNQPQHF
NA	TRBV19	TRBJ2-1	once	TGTGCCAGTAGCCTCTACAATGAGCAGTTCTTC	CASSLYNEQFF
NA	TRBV7-7	TRBJ1-5	once	TGTGCTAGCAGCTTAGAAGGCCTTGGGGTAGACAGTAATAGCAATCAGCCCCAGCATTTT	CASSLEGLGVDSNSNQPQHF
TRBD2	TRBV27	TRBJ2-2	NA	TGTGCCAGCAGCCGAGGGACTAGCGGGTCGAACACCGGGGAGCTGTTTTTT	CASSRGTSGSNTGELFF
NA	TRBV2	TRBJ2-5	NA	TGTGCCAGCAAGGCGTTGCGGGGCCCAGAGACCCAGTACTTC	CASKALRGPETQYF
NA	TRBV28	TRBJ2-5	NA	TGTGCCAGCAGTTTCGCTCGCGGGACCCAGTACTTC	CASSFARGTQYF
TRBD1	TRBV5-1	TRBJ1-1	NA	TGCGCCACCCAACCCGGGGGGACAGGTCAGAACACTGAAGCTTTCTTT	CATQPGGTGQNTEAFF
TRBD1	TRBV7-9	TRBJ2-7	NA	TGTGCCAGCAGCTTAGCACCGGGACAGGGAACATTCTACGAGCAGTACTTC	CASSLAPGQGTFYEQYF
NA	TRBV7-2	TRBJ1-6	NA	TGTGCCAGCAGCCACGCTCACAGGGCCGGTTCACCCCTCCACTTT	CASSHAHRAGSPLHF
NA	TRBV5-4	TRBJ1-1	NA	TGTGCCAGCAGCCCCCCCGGGGAAACTGAAGCTTTCTTT	CASSPPGETEAFF
TRBD1	TRBV7-9	TRBJ1-5	NA	TGTGCCAGCAGCTTAGTAGGGACAGCCACCTTCAATCAGCCCCAGCATTTT	CASSLVGTATFNQPQHF
NA	TRBV9	TRBJ2-3	NA	TGTGCCAGCAGCGTACTAATAGCGACAGATACGCAGTATTTT	CASSVLIATDTQYF
NA	TRBV4-3	TRBJ1-5	NA	TGCGCCAGCAGCCAATCCTATAGCAATCAGCCCCAGCATTTT	CASSQSYSNQPQHF
NA	TRBV14	TRBJ2-5	NA	TGTGCCAGCAGCCATTCCCCCCCCAAGACCCAGTACTTC	CASSHSPPKTQYF
TRBD1	TRBV29-1	TRBJ2-1	NA	TGCAGCGTTGAAACCGGGACAGACCTCTCCTACAATGAGCAGTTCTTC	CSVETGTDLSYNEQFF
NA	TRBV6-6	TRBJ1-1	NA	TGTGCCAGCAGTTATACCCTCACTGAAGCTTTCTTT	CASSYTLTEAFF
NA	TRBV5-6	TRBJ1-2	NA	TGTGCCAGCAGCTTGACGACCGAGAACTATGGCTACACCTTC	CASSLTTENYGYTF
NA	TRBV6-1	TRBJ2-5	once	TGTGCCAGCAGTGAAATAGCCAGGCAAGAGACCCAGTACTTC	CASSEIARQETQYF
NA	TRBV15	TRBJ2-1	NA	TGTGCCACCAGCAGAGAAGGGAGAGATGAGCAGTTCTTC	CATSREGRDEQFF
NA	TRBV10-1	TRBJ2-3	NA	TGCGCCAGCAGTGCGTACCGGGGCTTTTCGGATACGCAGTATTTT	CASSAYRGFSDTQYF
NA	TRBV11-2	TRBJ2-3	once	TGTGCCAGCAGCTTTACTGGCGGAGCCTTCACAGATACGCAGTATTTT	CASSFTGGAFTDTQYF
TRBD2	TRBV11-2	TRBJ2-7	NA	TGTGCCAGCAGCTTAGAACTAGCGGGGGGGCCTCGGGAGCAGTACTTC	CASSLELAGGPREQYF
TRBD1	TRBV28	TRBJ1-2	NA	TGTGCCAGCAGTTTAGGACAGGGGGTCGGCTACACCTTC	CASSLGQGVGYTF
NA	TRBV6-6	TRBJ2-1	NA	TGTGCCAGCAGCGAACAGGACAGCTCCTACAATGAGCAGTTCTTC	CASSEQDSSYNEQFF
TRBD1	TRBV9	TRBJ2-3	NA	TGTGCCAGCAGCGTAGGACAGGGGGTTTCGGCGGTCACAGATACGCAGTATTTT	CASSVGQGVSAVTDTQYF
NA	TRBV7-2	TRBJ1-3	NA	TGTGCCAGCAGCCCTGGGGACTTTGCTTCGGGAAACACCATATATTTT	CASSPGDFASGNTIYF
TRBD1	TRBV10-3	TRBJ1-1	NA	TGTGCCATCAGTGCGACAGGGAGGATCGCTGAAGCTTTCTTT	CAISATGRIAEAFF
NA	TRBV7-8	TRBJ1-2	NA	TGTGCCAGCAGCTTAAGGATTGGAGTGATTGGCTACACCTTC	CASSLRIGVIGYTF
NA	TRBV21-1	TRBJ1-1	few	TGTGCCAGCAGCAAAAGACAGGGACTCAACACTGAAGCTTTCTTT	CASSKRQGLNTEAFF
TRBD1	TRBV5-6	TRBJ1-1	NA	TGTGCCAGCAGCCCTGGGACAGGGGAGTTGGGCACTGAAGCTTTCTTT	CASSPGTGELGTEAFF
NA	TRBV7-9	TRBJ2-7	NA	TGTGCCAGCAGCTTGGGGGGAACTGCCTACGAGCAGTACTTC	CASSLGGTAYEQYF